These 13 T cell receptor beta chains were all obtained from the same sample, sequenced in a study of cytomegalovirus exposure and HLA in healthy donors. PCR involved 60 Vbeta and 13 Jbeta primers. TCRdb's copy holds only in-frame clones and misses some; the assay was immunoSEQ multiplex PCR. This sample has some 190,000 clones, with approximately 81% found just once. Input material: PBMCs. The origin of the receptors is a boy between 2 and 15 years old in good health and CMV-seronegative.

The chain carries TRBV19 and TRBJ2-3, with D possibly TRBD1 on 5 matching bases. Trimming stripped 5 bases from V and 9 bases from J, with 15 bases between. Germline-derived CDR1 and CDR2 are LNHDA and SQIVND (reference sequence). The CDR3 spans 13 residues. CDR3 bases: TGTGCCAGTAGTCTCGGGCAGGGTTCAACGCAGTATTTT. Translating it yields CASSLGQGSTQYF.

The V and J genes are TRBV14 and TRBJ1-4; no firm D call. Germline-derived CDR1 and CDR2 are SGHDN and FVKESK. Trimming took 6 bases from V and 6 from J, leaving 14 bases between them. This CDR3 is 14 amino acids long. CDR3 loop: CASSPAGGYEKLFF. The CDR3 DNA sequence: TGTGCCAGCAGTCCGGCAGGAGGGTATGAAAAACTGTTTTTT. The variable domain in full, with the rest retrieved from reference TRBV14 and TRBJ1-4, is EAGVTQFPSHSVIEKGQTVTLRCDPISGHDNLYWYRRVMGKEIKFLLHFVKESKQDESGMPNNRFLAERTGGTYSTLKVQPAELEDSGVYFCASSPAGGYEKLFFGSGTQLSVL.

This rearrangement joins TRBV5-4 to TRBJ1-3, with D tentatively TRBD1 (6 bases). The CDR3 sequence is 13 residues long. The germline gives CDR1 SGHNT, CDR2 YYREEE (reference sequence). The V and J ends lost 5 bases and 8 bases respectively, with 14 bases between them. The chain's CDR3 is CASRPTGTDTIYF. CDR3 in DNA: TGTGCCAGCAGACCTACAGGGACGGACACCATATATTTT.

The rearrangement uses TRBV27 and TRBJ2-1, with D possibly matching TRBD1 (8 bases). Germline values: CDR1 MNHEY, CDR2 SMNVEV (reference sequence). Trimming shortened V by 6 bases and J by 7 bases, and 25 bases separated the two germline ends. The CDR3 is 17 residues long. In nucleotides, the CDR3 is TGTGCCAGCAGCCCTGGACAGGGACTACCCTTGAGAAATGAGCAGTTCTTC. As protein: CASSPGQGLPLRNEQFF.

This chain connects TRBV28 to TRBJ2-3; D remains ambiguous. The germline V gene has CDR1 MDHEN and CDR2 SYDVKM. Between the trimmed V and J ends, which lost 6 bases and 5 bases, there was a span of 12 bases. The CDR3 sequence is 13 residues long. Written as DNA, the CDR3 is TGTGCCAGCAGCCTATGGGCCGGAGATACGCAGTATTTT. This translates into CASSLWAGDTQYF.

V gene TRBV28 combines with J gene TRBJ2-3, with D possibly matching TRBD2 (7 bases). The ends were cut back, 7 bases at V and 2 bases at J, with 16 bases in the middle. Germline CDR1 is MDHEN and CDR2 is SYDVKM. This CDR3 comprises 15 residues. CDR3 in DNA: TGTGCCAGCACCTGGGGGGGGCAATACACAGATACGCAGTATTTT. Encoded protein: CASTWGGQYTDTQYF.

The CDR3 nucleotides read TGCGCCAGCAGCCCTGGGGACAGTGGGGGCTACACCTTC. The encoded protein is CASSPGDSGGYTF. The chain uses TRBV5-1 and TRBJ1-2, with 7 bases that match TRBD1. Per the germline V gene, CDR1 is SGHRS and CDR2 is YFSETQ. This CDR3 region has 13 residues. V gave up 4 bases and J gave up 8 bases; unmatched junction bases: 8.

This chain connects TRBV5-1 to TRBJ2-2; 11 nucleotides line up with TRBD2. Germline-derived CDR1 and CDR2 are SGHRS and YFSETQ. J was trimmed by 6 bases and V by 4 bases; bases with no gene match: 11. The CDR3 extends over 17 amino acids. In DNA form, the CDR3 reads TGCGCCAGCAGCGCCCAACCGCTAGCGGGGGGCCCCGGGGAGCTGTTTTTT. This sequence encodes CASSAQPLAGGPGELFF.

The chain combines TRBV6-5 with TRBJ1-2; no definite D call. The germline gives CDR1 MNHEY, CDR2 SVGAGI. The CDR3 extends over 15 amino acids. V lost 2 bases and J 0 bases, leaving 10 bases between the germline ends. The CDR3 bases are TGTGCCAGCAGTTACCTGGACTCCTCTAACTATGGCTACACCTTC. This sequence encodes CASSYLDSSNYGYTF.

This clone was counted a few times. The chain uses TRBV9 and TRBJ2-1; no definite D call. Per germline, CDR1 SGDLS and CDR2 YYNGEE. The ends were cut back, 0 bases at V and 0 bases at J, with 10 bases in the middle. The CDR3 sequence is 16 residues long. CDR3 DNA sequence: TGTGCCAGCAGCGTAGGCGGCCGCAGCTCCTACAATGAGCAGTTCTTC. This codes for CASSVGGRSSYNEQFF.

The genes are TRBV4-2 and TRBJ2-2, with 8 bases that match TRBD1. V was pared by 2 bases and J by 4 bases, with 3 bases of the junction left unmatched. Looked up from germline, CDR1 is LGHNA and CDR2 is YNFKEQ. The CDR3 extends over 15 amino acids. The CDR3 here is CASSQTQGGTGELFF. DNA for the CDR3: TGTGCCAGCAGCCAAACACAGGGGGGCACCGGGGAGCTGTTTTTT.

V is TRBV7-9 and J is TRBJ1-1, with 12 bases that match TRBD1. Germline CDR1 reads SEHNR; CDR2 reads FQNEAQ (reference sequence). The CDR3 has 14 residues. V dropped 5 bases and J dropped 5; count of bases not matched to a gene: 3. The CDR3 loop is CASSRDRGRTEAFF. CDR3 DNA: TGTGCCAGCAGCCGGGACAGGGGGCGTACTGAAGCTTTCTTT.

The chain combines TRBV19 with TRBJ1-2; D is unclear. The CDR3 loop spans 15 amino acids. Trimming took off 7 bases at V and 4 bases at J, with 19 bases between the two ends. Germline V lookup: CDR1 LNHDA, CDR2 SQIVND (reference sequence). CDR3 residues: CASTSAPLEGYGYTF. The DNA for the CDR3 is TGTGCCAGTACCTCAGCCCCGTTGGAGGGCTATGGCTACACCTTC.